The T cell receptor beta chain under discussion was sequenced for a study of tissue T cells after allogeneic stem cell transplantation. From germline, CDR1 is LGHNA and CDR2 YSLEER. Trimming pared 0 bases from V and 6 bases from J, leaving 14 bases between. This CDR3 spans 15 amino acids. By share, this clone ranks as hyperexpanded. Enrolled prospectively were adult allogeneic hematopoietic cell transplant recipients whose graft-versus-host disease was steroid-refractory. Libraries were prepared by immunoSEQ multiplex PCR; TCRdb keeps only in-frame clonotypes and omits some of them. The table lists around 2,800 clones, approximately 64% of them singletons.

This rearrangement joins TRBV4-3 to TRBJ1-2; D may be TRBD1 (5 bases). This receptor was identified in a male patient aged 60 or older with steroid-refractory graft-versus-host disease after an allogeneic stem cell transplant. Some of the T cells might come from the graft donor. Sample: descending colon tissue, taken at autopsy. The CDR3 DNA follows: TGCGCCAGCAGCCAAGATGAGGGCAGGGTGGATGGCTACACCTTC. Translated, it gives CASSQDEGRVDGYTF.